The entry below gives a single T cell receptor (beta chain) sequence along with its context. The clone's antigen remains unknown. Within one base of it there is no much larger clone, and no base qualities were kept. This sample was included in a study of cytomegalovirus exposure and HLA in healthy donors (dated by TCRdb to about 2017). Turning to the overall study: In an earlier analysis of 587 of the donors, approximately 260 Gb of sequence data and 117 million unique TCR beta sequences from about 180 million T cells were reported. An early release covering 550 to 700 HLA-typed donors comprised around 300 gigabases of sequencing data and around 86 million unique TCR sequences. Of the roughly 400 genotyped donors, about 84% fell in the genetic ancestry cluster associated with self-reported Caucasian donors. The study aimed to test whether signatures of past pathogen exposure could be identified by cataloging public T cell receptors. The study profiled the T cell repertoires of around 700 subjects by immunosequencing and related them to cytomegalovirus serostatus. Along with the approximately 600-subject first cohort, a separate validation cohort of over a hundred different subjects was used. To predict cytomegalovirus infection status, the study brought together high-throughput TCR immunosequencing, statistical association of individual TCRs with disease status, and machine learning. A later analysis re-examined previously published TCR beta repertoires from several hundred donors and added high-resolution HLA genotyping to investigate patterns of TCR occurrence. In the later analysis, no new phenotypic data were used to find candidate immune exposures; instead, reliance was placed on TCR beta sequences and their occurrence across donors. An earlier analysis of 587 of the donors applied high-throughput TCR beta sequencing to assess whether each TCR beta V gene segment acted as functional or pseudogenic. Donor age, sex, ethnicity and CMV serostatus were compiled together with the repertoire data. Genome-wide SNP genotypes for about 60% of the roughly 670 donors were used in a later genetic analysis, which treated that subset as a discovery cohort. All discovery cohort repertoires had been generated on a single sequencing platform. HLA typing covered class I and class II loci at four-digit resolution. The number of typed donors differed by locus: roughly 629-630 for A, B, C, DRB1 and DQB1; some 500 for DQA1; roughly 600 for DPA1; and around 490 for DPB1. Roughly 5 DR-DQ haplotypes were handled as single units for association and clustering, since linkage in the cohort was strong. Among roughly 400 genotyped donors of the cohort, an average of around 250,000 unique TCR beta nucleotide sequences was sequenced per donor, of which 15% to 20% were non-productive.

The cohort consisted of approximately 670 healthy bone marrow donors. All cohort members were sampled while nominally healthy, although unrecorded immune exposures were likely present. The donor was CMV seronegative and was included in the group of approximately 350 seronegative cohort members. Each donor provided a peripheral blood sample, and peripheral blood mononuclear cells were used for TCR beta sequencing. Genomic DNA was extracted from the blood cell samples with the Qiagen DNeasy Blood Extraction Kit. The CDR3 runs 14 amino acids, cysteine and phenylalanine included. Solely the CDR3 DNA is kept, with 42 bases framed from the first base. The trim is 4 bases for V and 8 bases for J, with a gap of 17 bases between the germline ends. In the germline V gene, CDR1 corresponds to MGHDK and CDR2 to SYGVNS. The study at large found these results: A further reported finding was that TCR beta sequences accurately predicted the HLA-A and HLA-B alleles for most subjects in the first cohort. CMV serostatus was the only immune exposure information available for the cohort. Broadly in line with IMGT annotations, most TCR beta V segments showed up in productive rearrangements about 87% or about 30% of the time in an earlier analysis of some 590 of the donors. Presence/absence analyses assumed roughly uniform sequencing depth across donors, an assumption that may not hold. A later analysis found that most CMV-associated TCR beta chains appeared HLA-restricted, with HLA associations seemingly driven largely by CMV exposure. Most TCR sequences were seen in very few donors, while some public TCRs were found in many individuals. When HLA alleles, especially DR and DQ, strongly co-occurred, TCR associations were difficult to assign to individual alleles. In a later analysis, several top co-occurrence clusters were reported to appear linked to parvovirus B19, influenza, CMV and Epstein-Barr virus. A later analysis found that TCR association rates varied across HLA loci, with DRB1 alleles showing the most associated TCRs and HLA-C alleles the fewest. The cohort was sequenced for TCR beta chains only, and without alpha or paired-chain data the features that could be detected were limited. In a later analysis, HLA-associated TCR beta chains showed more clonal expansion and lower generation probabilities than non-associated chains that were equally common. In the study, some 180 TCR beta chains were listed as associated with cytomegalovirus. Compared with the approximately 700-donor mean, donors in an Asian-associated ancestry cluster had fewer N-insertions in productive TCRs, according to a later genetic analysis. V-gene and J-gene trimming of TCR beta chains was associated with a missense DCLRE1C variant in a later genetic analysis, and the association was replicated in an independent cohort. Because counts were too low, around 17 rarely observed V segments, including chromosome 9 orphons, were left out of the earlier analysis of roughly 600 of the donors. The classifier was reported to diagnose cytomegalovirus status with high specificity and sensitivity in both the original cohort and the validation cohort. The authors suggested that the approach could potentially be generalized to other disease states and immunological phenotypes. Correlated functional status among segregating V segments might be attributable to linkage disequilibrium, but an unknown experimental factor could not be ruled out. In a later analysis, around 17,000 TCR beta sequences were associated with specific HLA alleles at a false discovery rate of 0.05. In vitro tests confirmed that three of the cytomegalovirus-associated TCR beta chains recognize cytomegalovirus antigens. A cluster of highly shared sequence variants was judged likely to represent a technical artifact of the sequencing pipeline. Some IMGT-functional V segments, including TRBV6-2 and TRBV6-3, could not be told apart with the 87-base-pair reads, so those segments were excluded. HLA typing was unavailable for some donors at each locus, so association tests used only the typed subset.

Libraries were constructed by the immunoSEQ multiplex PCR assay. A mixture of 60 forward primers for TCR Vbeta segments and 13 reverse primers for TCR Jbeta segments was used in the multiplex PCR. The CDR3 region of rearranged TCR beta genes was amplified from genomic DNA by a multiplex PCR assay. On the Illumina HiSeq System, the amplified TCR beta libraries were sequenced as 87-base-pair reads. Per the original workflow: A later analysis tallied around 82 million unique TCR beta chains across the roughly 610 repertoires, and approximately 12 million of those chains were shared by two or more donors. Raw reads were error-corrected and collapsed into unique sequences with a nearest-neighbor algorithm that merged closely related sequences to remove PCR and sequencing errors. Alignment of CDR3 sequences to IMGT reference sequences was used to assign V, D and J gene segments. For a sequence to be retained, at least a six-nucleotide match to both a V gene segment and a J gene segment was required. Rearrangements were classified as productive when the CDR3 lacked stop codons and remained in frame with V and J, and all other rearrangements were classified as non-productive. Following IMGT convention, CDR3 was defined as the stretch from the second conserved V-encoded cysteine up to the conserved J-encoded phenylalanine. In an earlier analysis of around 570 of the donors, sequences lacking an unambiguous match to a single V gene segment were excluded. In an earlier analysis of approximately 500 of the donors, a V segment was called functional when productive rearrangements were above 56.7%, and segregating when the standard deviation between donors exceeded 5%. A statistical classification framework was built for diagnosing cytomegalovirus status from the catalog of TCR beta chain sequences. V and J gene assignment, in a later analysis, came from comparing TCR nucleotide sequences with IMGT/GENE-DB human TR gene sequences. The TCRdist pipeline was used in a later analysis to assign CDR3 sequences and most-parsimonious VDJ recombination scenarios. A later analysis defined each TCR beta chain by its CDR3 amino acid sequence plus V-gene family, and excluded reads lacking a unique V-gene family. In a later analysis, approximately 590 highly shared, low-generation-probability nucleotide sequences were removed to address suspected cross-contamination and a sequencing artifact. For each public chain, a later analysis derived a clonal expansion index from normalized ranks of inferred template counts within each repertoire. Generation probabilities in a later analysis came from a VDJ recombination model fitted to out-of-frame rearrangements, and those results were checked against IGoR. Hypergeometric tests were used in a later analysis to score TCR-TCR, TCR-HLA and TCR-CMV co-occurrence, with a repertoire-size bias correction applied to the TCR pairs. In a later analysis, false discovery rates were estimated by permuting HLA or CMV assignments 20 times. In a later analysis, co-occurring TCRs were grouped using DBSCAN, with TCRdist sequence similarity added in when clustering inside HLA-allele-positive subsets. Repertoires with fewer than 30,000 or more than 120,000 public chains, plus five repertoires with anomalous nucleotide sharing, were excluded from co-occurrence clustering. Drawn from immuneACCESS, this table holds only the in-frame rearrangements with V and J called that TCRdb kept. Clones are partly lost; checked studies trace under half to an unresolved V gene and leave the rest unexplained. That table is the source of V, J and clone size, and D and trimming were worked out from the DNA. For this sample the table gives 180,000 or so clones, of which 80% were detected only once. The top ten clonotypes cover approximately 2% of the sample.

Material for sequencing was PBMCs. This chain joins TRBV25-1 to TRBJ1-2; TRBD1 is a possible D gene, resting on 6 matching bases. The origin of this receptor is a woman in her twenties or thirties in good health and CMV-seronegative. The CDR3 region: CASSGSLGGRGYTF. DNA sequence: TGTGCCAGCAGTGGGAGTCTTGGGGGCCGGGGCTACACCTTC.